The clone carrying this T cell receptor beta chain has at least ten counts. Its target is not known. These data are taken from a study of CD8+CD57+ T cells in acquired aplastic anemia. About the study: The study obtained an average of about 3.2 ug of DNA from sorted CD4+ and CD8+ cells.

Germline V gives CDR1 SGHTA, CDR2 FQGTGA. The CDR3 length is 17 residues. V was pared by 5 bases and J by 5 bases, with 24 bases between. The use of genomic DNA as template underpinned the TCR beta VDJ and CDR3 profiling. MiXCR was run by TCRdb on the reads, yielding one entry per CDR3 protein. The data contain under 350,000 distinct CDR3 sequences, around three fifths of them singletons. General study findings and limits: No significant difference in CD8+ Simpson's diversity was found between patients and controls. It was found that roughly 31 CD8+ CDR3 sequences were shared between patients and controls.

The receptor was derived from a human donor with severe aplastic anemia or a healthy control (not recorded which). J is TRBJ1-1 and V is TRBV7-3; D not resolved. Sequenced input: sorted CD4+, CD8+, or CD8+CD57+ T cells (not recorded which) from PBMCs. CDR3: CASSAPKSRSSFTEAFF. DNA for the CDR3: TGTGCCAGCAGCGCTCCGAAGTCCAGGAGCTCATTTACTGAAGCTTTCTTT.